This is a list of T cell receptor beta chains from one sample in a study of blood T cell repertoires in COVID-19. Assay used: immunoSEQ multiplex PCR; TCRdb lists only in-frame clones, some missing. The sample yields 25,000 to 40,000 clones, roughly nine tenths seen once. The sample taken for sequencing was peripheral blood. These TCRs come from a human donor in a cohort sampled during active COVID-19. CDR3s include the opening cysteine and the closing phenylalanine or tryptophan. The D gene is left open where the match is weak. Size tells how often a clone was seen (once, few, many) or the class of an expanded clone, and some rows leave it out.

j_gene	d_gene	abundance	v_gene	CDR3aa	CDR3nt
TRBJ2-2	TRBD1	NA	TRBV5-8	CASSKDRVGTGELFF	TGTGCCAGCAGCAAGGACAGGGTGGGCACCGGGGAGCTGTTTTTT
TRBJ2-5	TRBD2	NA	TRBV27	CASSTYSGGEETQYF	TGTGCCAGCAGTACCTATAGCGGGGGTGAAGAGACCCAGTACTTC
TRBJ1-1	TRBD1	NA	TRBV6-2/TRBV6-3	CASSQGVTEAFF	TGTGCCAGCAGCCAGGGGGTCACTGAAGCTTTCTTT
TRBJ2-5	NA	NA	TRBV5-1	CASSLARETQYF	TGCGCCAGCAGCTTGGCCAGAGAGACCCAGTACTTC
TRBJ2-3	TRBD2	NA	TRBV3-1/TRBV3-2	CASSPLRPSGTVRDTQYF	TGTGCCAGCAGCCCGTTACGCCCAAGCGGGACCGTGAGAGATACGCAGTATTTT
TRBJ2-3	TRBD2	NA	TRBV11-2	CASSLDHSGGNTDTQYF	TGTGCCAGCAGCTTAGATCATAGCGGGGGGAACACAGATACGCAGTATTTT
TRBJ2-3	NA	NA	TRBV6-5	CASSYGGGYTDTQYF	TGTGCCAGCAGTTACGGCGGCGGATACACAGATACGCAGTATTTT
TRBJ1-6	NA	NA	TRBV3-1/TRBV3-2	CASSQGQGKGSPLHF	TGTGCCAGCAGCCAAGGCCAGGGCAAAGGGTCACCCCTCCACTTT
TRBJ2-5	NA	once	TRBV5-6	CASSRQETQYF	TGTGCCAGCAGCCGCCAAGAGACCCAGTACTTC
TRBJ1-1	TRBD1	NA	TRBV6-5	CASSKTGVINTEAFF	TGTGCCAGCAGTAAAACAGGGGTGATTAACACTGAAGCTTTCTTT
TRBJ1-4	TRBD1	NA	TRBV5-1	CASSLGQGANEKLFF	TGCGCCAGCAGCTTAGGACAGGGGGCGAATGAAAAACTGTTTTTT
TRBJ1-1	TRBD1	NA	TRBV5-1	CASSLEETGGIGNTEAFF	TGCGCCAGCAGCTTGGAAGAGACAGGGGGAATTGGGAACACTGAAGCTTTCTTT
TRBJ1-2	NA	NA	TRBV30	CAWSLSNYGYTF	TGTGCCTGGAGTCTGTCTAACTATGGCTACACCTTC
TRBJ1-3	NA	NA	TRBV15	CATSRGRASGNTIYF	TGTGCCACCAGCAGAGGCCGCGCCTCTGGAAACACCATATATTTT
TRBJ2-3	TRBD2	NA	TRBV7-2	CASSTVAGITDTQYF	TGTGCCAGCAGCACTGTAGCGGGGATCACAGATACGCAGTATTTT
TRBJ1-1	TRBD1	once	TRBV4-1	CASSQGTAGTGVQAFF	TGCGCCAGCAGCCAAGGTACAGCCGGGACAGGGGTTCAAGCTTTCTTT
TRBJ2-6	TRBD1	NA	TRBV5-1	CASSHGTGGPGANVLTF	TGCGCCAGCAGCCACGGGACAGGGGGACCTGGGGCCAACGTCCTGACTTTC
TRBJ2-2	NA	NA	TRBV24-1	CATSQGGRGGELFF	TGTGCCACCAGTCAAGGGGGTCGGGGCGGGGAGCTGTTTTTT
TRBJ2-1	NA	NA	TRBV3-1/TRBV3-2	CASSQVFPEQFF	TGTGCCAGCAGCCAAGTATTTCCTGAGCAGTTCTTC
TRBJ2-5	NA	NA	TRBV7-2	CASRAGGIQQETQYF	TGTGCCAGCAGGGCAGGAGGGATTCAGCAAGAGACCCAGTACTTC
TRBJ1-1	NA	NA	TRBV28	CASSPWAGLNTEAFF	TGTGCCAGCAGTCCGTGGGCAGGGCTGAACACTGAAGCTTTCTTT
TRBJ2-3	NA	NA	TRBV9	CASSVELTGGTDTQYF	TGTGCCAGCAGCGTAGAGCTTACGGGGGGCACAGATACGCAGTATTTT
TRBJ1-2	NA	NA	TRBV5-1	CASAPEVNYGYTF	TGCGCCAGCGCTCCGGAGGTTAACTATGGCTACACCTTC
TRBJ2-6	NA	NA	TRBV7-2	CASSLGRSSGANVLTF	TGTGCCAGCAGCTTAGGCCGTAGCTCTGGGGCCAACGTCCTGACTTTC
TRBJ1-5	NA	few	TRBV11-2	CASSFSDMNQPQHF	TGTGCCAGCAGCTTCTCGGACATGAATCAGCCCCAGCATTTT
TRBJ2-5	TRBD1	NA	TRBV5-6	CASSLNYLNRGMEETQYF	TGTGCCAGCAGTCTGAATTACCTTAACAGGGGAATGGAAGAGACCCAGTACTTC
TRBJ2-3	TRBD1	few	TRBV7-9	CASSLGAAGGVGQYF	TGTGCCAGCAGCTTAGGGGCGGCAGGGGGAGTGGGGCAGTATTTT
TRBJ1-2	NA	NA	TRBV25-1	CASSELGLNYGYTF	TGTGCCAGCAGTGAATTGGGGCTAAACTATGGCTACACCTTC
TRBJ1-1	TRBD1	NA	TRBV7-3	CASSRTVWGQGYDTEAFF	TGTGCCAGCAGCCGCACGGTTTGGGGACAGGGATATGACACTGAAGCTTTCTTT
TRBJ2-3	TRBD1	NA	TRBV6-5	CASTLTGPGDTQYF	TGTGCCAGCACCTTGACAGGGCCGGGGGATACGCAGTATTTT
TRBJ1-3	NA	NA	TRBV9	CASSALAGVSGNTIYF	TGTGCCAGCAGCGCGCTGGCGGGAGTCTCTGGAAACACCATATATTTT
TRBJ2-3	NA	NA	TRBV19	CASSIVQKSTDTQYF	TGTGCCAGTAGTATAGTACAGAAAAGTACAGATACGCAGTATTTT
TRBJ2-3	TRBD2	NA	TRBV4-1	CASSPIRRGEIDTQYF	TGCGCCAGCAGCCCAATTAGGCGGGGGGAGATAGATACGCAGTATTTT
TRBJ1-5	NA	NA	TRBV19	CASMGVGSGRGQPQHF	TGTGCCAGTATGGGCGTTGGATCGGGGAGGGGTCAGCCCCAGCATTTT
TRBJ1-1	NA	NA	TRBV7-2	CASSSPMRTEAFF	TGTGCCAGCAGCTCTCCGATGAGGACTGAAGCTTTCTTT
TRBJ1-5	NA	NA	TRBV2	CASSPVSSNQPQHF	TGTGCCAGCAGCCCGGTGAGCAGCAATCAGCCCCAGCATTTT
TRBJ1-2	NA	NA	TRBV11-3	CASSPSLGTIYGYTF	TGTGCCAGCAGCCCGTCCCTGGGGACTATCTATGGCTACACCTTC
TRBJ2-1	NA	NA	TRBV3-1/TRBV3-2	CASSQGNSERNEQFF	TGTGCCAGCAGCCAAGGTAATAGCGAACGCAATGAGCAGTTCTTC
TRBJ2-2	NA	NA	TRBV7-9	CASSLALTGELFF	TGTGCCAGCAGTCTGGCCCTTACCGGGGAGCTGTTTTTT
TRBJ1-4	TRBD1	once	TRBV19	CASSYGAGQGNEKLFF	TGTGCCAGTAGTTACGGGGCGGGACAGGGAAATGAAAAACTGTTTTTT
TRBJ1-6	TRBD1	NA	TRBV6-6	CASSVNQGDNSPLHF	TGTGCCAGCAGTGTAAACCAGGGGGATAATTCACCCCTCCACTTT
TRBJ2-5	TRBD2	NA	TRBV7-2	CASSLAWTSGKETQYF	TGTGCCAGCAGCTTAGCGTGGACTAGCGGGAAAGAGACCCAGTACTTC
TRBJ1-3	NA	NA	TRBV28	CASSLTVTVSGNTIYF	TGTGCCAGCAGTTTAACCGTGACAGTCTCTGGAAACACCATATATTTT
TRBJ1-1	TRBD1	once	TRBV3-1/TRBV3-2	CASSPQGTGGAFF	TGTGCCAGCAGCCCACAAGGGACAGGGGGGGCTTTCTTT
TRBJ2-5	TRBD2	few	TRBV12-3/TRBV12-4	CASKRGGQETQYF	TGTGCCAGCAAACGGGGGGGCCAAGAGACCCAGTACTTC
TRBJ2-6	NA	NA	TRBV9	CASSVESSGANVLTF	TGTGCCAGCAGCGTAGAGAGCTCTGGGGCCAACGTCCTGACTTTC